This T cell receptor (delta chain) was retrieved from a study of gamma-delta T cells after stem cell transplantation. TCRdb re-called the RT-PCR reads with CATT. The sample shows 1,500 to 2,000 delta-chain clones, 20% to 25% of them seen only once. The CDR3 has 17 amino acids. Looked up from germline, CDR1 is GEAIGNYY and CDR2 is EKD. V dropped 0 bases and J dropped 1 base, with 17 bases sitting between them. The sequence was collected from a human donor. It is not recorded whose cells these are; they may come from a transplant donor. Material: gamma-delta T cells. The chain links TRDV2 to TRDJ1, with a possible D match to TRDD3 (6 bases). DNA of the CDR3: TGTGCCTGTGACACCTTGTCTGGGGATCGGCCCACCGATAAACTCATCTTT. Residues: CACDTLSGDRPTDKLIF.